The 15 T cell receptor beta chains below all came from one sample that was sequenced in a study of STAT5B mutations in CD4+ large granular lymphocyte leukemia. Libraries were prepared by immunoSEQ multiplex PCR; TCRdb keeps only in-frame clonotypes and omits some of them. The sample shows about 21,000 clones, approximately 75% of them seen only once. Sequencing was done on a sample of CD4+ T cells from blood buffy coats. The source of these receptors is a human donor in good health.

The chain joins TRBV9 to TRBJ2-3; the D is unclear. CDR1 is SGDLS, CDR2 YYNGEE, per germline. The V end was cut by 3 bases, the J end by 2 bases, with 13 bases between. This CDR3 spans 15 amino acids. The CDR3 spells CASSDERTYTDTQYF. In DNA, the CDR3 is TGTGCCAGCAGCGACGAACGGACCTACACAGATACGCAGTATTTT. The full variable domain, rest sourced from reference TRBV9 and TRBJ2-3, is DSGVTQTPKHLITATGQRVTLRCSPRSGDLSVYWYQQSLDQGLQFLIQYYNGEERAKGNILERFSAQQFPDLHSELNLSSLELGDSALYFCASSDERTYTDTQYFGPGTRLTVL.

The chain recombines TRBV7-8 with TRBJ2-1; no definite D call. Germline loops: CDR1 SGHVS, CDR2 FQNEAQ. The V end lost 8 bases, the J end lost 2 bases, and 16 bases lay between the germline ends. The CDR3 is made up of 15 amino acids. CDR3 nucleotide sequence: TGTGCCAGCTCCCCAAGTGGGTTAGCCTACAATGAGCAGTTCTTC. The encoded protein is CASSPSGLAYNEQFF.

This clone occurred a few times. The chain links TRBV5-6 to TRBJ1-1, with a tentative D call TRBD1 (6 bases). This CDR3 comprises 14 residues. V gave up 4 bases and J gave up 4 bases, with 14 bases separating them. Looked up from germline, CDR1 is SGHDT and CDR2 is YYEEEE. CDR3 protein: CASSPQGYGTEAFF. DNA for the CDR3: TGTGCCAGCAGCCCGCAGGGGTATGGCACTGAAGCTTTCTTT.

V gene TRBV5-5 combines with J gene TRBJ1-1, with 7 bases identical to TRBD1. Trimming took 3 bases from V and 1 from J; bases not matched to a gene: 9. The CDR3 is 16 residues long. Germline CDR1 reads SGHKS; CDR2 reads YYEKEE (reference sequence). The CDR3 protein is CASSSGPGTANTEAFF. CDR3 DNA sequence: TGTGCCAGCAGCTCGGGACCCGGGACAGCGAACACTGAAGCTTTCTTT.

This clone was observed once. The chain employs TRBV5-6 and TRBJ2-5; D remains unclear. The CDR3 sequence is 15 residues long. V was clipped by 3 bases and J by 0 bases, with 12 bases between them. From germline, CDR1 is SGHDT and CDR2 YYEEEE. The CDR3 bases are TGTGCCAGCAGCTATTTGAGTGGGAACCAAGAGACCCAGTACTTC. Its protein product is CASSYLSGNQETQYF.

In DNA form, the CDR3 reads TGCGCCAGCAGCATAGGCAGGGAGTTTTACGAGCAGTACTTC. Translated, it gives CASSIGREFYEQYF. The genes are TRBV5-1 and TRBJ2-7; D is possibly TRBD1 or TRBD2 (5 bases each). The CDR3 is 14 residues long. The ends were cut back, 4 bases at V and 4 bases at J, with 15 bases in the middle. CDR1 and CDR2 (germline): SGHRS, YFSETQ. Full variable domain (remainder filled in from reference TRBV5-1 and TRBJ2-7): KAGVTQTPRYLIKTRGQQVTLSCSPISGHRSVSWYQQTPGQGLQFLFEYFSETQRNKGNFPGRFSGRQFSNSRSEMNVSTLELGDSALYLCASSIGREFYEQYFGPGTRLTVT.

In DNA, the CDR3 is TGCGCCAGCAGCCCCGGGGACGGGAAAGAGACCCAGTACTTC. It is translated as CASSPGDGKETQYF. This chain uses TRBV5-1 with TRBJ2-5; possibly TRBD1 or TRBD2 for D (5 bases each). Per germline, CDR1 SGHRS and CDR2 YFSETQ. This CDR3 comprises 14 residues. V was pared by 4 bases and J by 3 bases, with 13 bases between.

This clone was observed a single time. The chain has TRBV10-3 and TRBJ2-5; D gene ambiguous. The J call may be mistaken, given a closer DNA end match to TRBJ2-7. This CDR3 is built from 13 residues. Looked up from germline, CDR1 is ENHRY and CDR2 is SYGVKD. The CDR3 region is CAISAEEVVEQYF. CDR3 DNA sequence: TGTGCCATCAGTGCCGAAGAGGTCGTCGAGCAGTACTTC.

V is TRBV6-1 and J is TRBJ1-4; no firm D call. The germline V gene has CDR1 MNHNS and CDR2 SASEGT. V lost 1 base and J lost 7, with 13 bases in between. The CDR3 extends over 15 amino acids. CDR3 DNA sequence: TGTGCCAGCAGTGAAGGAGTCTGGACGGCTGAAAAACTGTTTTTT. The encoded protein is CASSEGVWTAEKLFF.

The chain couples TRBV27 to TRBJ2-7; the D gene is possibly TRBD2 (5 bases). V lost 2 bases and J lost 1, with 12 bases in between. The germline V gene has CDR1 MNHEY and CDR2 SMNVEV (reference sequence). The CDR3 is 15 residues long. The CDR3 loop is CASSLGSVPSYEQYF. CDR3 bases: TGTGCCAGCAGTTTAGGTAGCGTGCCTTCCTACGAGCAGTACTTC.

The chain couples TRBV6-5 to TRBJ2-7; TRBD1 is a possible D gene (6 bases). CDR3 length: 14 residues. The germline V and J ends were trimmed by 6 bases and 2 bases, with 14 bases remaining between them. Germline lookup yields CDR1 MNHEY and CDR2 SVGAGI. Here the CDR3 DNA reads TGTGCCAGCAGGACCCAGGGGACCGCCTACGAGCAGTACTTC. The encoded protein is CASRTQGTAYEQYF.

The rearrangement links TRBV19 to TRBJ2-3, with 10 bases that match TRBD2. Trimming took 10 bases from V and 2 from J; bases not matched to a gene: 12. From germline, CDR1 is LNHDA and CDR2 SQIVND (reference sequence). The CDR3 has 16 amino acids. DNA of the CDR3: TGTGCCACTTCAGGGCTAGCGGGAGTGATCACAGATACGCAGTATTTT. This encodes CATSGLAGVITDTQYF.

This chain joins TRBV30 and TRBJ2-5, with 16 bases aligning to TRBD2. Germline trimming cut 3 bases from V and 2 bases from J; bases unmatched to any gene: 3. Germline CDR1 GTSNPN, CDR2 SVGIG (reference sequence). The CDR3 is 16 residues long. The CDR3 nucleotides read TGTGCCTGGAGCCAGGGACTAGCGGGAGGGCAAGAGACCCAGTACTTC. Translating it yields CAWSQGLAGGQETQYF.

This rearrangement joins TRBV6-5 to TRBJ2-5, with TRBD2 matching 9 bases. The CDR3 extends over 15 amino acids. J lost 5 bases, V lost 5 bases, and 9 bases had no gene match. Germline V gives CDR1 MNHEY, CDR2 SVGAGI. CDR3 loop: CASSPPGLAGETQYF. CDR3 coding DNA: TGTGCCAGCAGTCCCCCGGGACTAGCAGGGGAGACCCAGTACTTC.

V usage is TRBV21-1 and J usage is TRBJ1-1; the table's TRBD1 call for D was not verified on the DNA. TRBV21-1 counts as a pseudogene. This CDR3 comprises 13 residues. Here the CDR3 DNA reads TGTGCCAGCAGCAAGACAGGGGACACTGAAGCTTTCTTT. Protein product: CASSKTGDTEAFF.